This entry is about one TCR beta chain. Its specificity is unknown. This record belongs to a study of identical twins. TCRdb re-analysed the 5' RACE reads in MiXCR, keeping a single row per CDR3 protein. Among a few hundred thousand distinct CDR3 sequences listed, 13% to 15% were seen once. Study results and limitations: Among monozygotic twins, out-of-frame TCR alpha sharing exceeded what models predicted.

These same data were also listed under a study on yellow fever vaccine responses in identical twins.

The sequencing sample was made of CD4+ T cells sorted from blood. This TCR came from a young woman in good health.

The CDR3 sequence: CASRPNSNTEAFF. The DNA for the CDR3 is TGTGCCAGCAGGCCCAACAGCAACACTGAAGCTTTCTTT. The rearrangement joins TRBV6-1 to TRBJ1-1; D uncertain. The V gene's germline CDR1 is MNHNS and CDR2 SASEGT. Trimming took off 6 bases at V and 2 bases at J, with 10 bases between the two ends. CDR3 length equals 13 residues.